This entry lists 29 T cell receptor beta chains sequenced from one sample in a study of human T cells and chemical hapten exposure. TCRdb itself ran the RACE reads through MiXCR, one entry per CDR3 protein. The profile covers roughly 120,000 distinct CDR3 sequences, with roughly a tenth appearing a single time and 3% to 3.5% taken by the ten largest. As to time point: patch test 2, 6 weeks after DPC sensitization. The treatment: therapeutic diphenylcyclopropenone sensitization with weekly scalp DPC. The sample here was whole blood, taken in connection with sensitization to the hapten diphenylcyclopropenone (DPC). The receptor set was obtained from a middle-aged woman with alopecia areata. Some clones in this sample may be carry-over from other donors' samples.

The chain has TRBV9 and TRBJ1-5; TRBD1 matches 8 bases. The trim removed 4 bases at V and 2 bases at J, leaving 5 bases unmatched. Germline V CDR1 and CDR2: SGDLS, YYNGEE. The CDR3 is 15 amino acids. CDR3 DNA sequence: TGTGCCAGCAGCCCATCGGACAGGGGCAATCAGCCCCAGCATTTT. This encodes CASSPSDRGNQPQHF.

This clonotype was recorded at least ten times. The gene calls are TRBV14 and TRBJ1-4; 8 bases map to TRBD1. The CDR3 sequence is 17 residues long. V was clipped by 4 bases and J by 0 bases; unmatched bases: 7. The germline CDR1 and CDR2 sequences are SGHDN and FVKESK. This chain's CDR3 is CASSRRQGSATNEKLFF. CDR3 bases: TGTGCCAGCAGCCGCAGACAGGGGTCCGCAACTAATGAAAAACTGTTTTTT.

The chain links TRBV4-3 to TRBJ1-2; D is unclear. This CDR3 comprises 16 residues. Per the germline V gene, CDR1 is LGHNA and CDR2 is YSLEER. Between the trimmed V and J ends, which lost 0 bases and 4 bases, there was a span of 15 bases. The CDR3 region has the DNA TGCGCCAGCAGCCAAGAATGGGCTAGTGGGCTCTATGGCTACACCTTC. Its translation is CASSQEWASGLYGYTF.

This clonotype was recorded a few times. The chain is built from TRBV6-5 and TRBJ2-1, with a tentative D call TRBD2 (6 bases). This CDR3 has 15 amino acids. CDR1 is MNHEY and CDR2 is SVGAGI in the germline V gene. V was pared by 0 bases and J by 10 bases, with 16 bases between. The CDR3 sequence is CASSYSLLAAGEQFF. The DNA of the CDR3 is TGTGCCAGCAGTTACTCGCTATTAGCGGCTGGGGAGCAGTTCTTC.

This clonotype was observed a few times. This chain links TRBV5-4 with TRBJ2-5, with 9 bases matching TRBD2. The CDR3 consists of 18 residues. V shed 0 bases and J 2 bases; nucleotides not matched to a gene: 11. Germline-derived CDR1 and CDR2 are SGHNT and YYREEE (reference sequence). DNA for the CDR3: TGTGCCAGCAGCTTGGGATCGCGCGGGGGGGCGCCTCAAGAGACCCAGTACTTC. This codes for CASSLGSRGGAPQETQYF.

The chain links TRBV4-1 to TRBJ2-3; D is possibly TRBD2 (5 bases). This CDR3 region has 15 residues. V was cut by 3 bases and J by 0 bases, with 10 bases left in between. The germline V gene has CDR1 MGHRA and CDR2 YSYEKL. Here the CDR3 DNA reads TGCGCCAGCAGCCACCCTCGGGGTAGCACAGATACGCAGTATTTT. Translated, it gives CASSHPRGSTDTQYF.

This clonotype appeared a few times. The chain carries TRBV4-1 and TRBJ2-3; maybe TRBD2 (5 bases). Trimming removed 0 bases from V and 0 bases from J, with 10 bases in between. This CDR3 has 16 residues. CDR1 and CDR2 from the germline V gene are MGHRA and YSYEKL. As DNA, the CDR3 is TGCGCCAGCAGCCAAGATCCAGGACTGAGCACAGATACGCAGTATTTT. Residues: CASSQDPGLSTDTQYF.

Ten or more counts support this clonotype. V gene TRBV14 combines with J gene TRBJ1-2; 10 bases fit TRBD1. The length of the CDR3 is 16 residues. V gave up 2 bases and J gave up 5 bases; unmatched junction bases: 8. Germline V gene lookup returns CDR1 SGHDN and CDR2 FVKESK. The CDR3 DNA is TGTGCCAGCAGCCAAACGACAGGGGGCTTTCCTTATGGCTACACCTTC. The encoded protein is CASSQTTGGFPYGYTF.

This clonotype was counted only a few times. The chain uses TRBV5-1 and TRBJ1-2; maybe TRBD1 (5 bases). V shed 1 base and J shed 4 bases, with 8 bases lying between them. This CDR3 is 13 amino acids long. Germline values: CDR1 SGHRS, CDR2 YFSETQ. The CDR3 bases are TGCGCCAGCAGCTTGCGAGGGGCCTATGGCTACACCTTC. It encodes CASSLRGAYGYTF.

By share of the sample, this clonotype is medium-sized. CDR3 in DNA: TGCGCCAGCAGCCAAGTTAGCGGGGGGTCCTACAATGAGCAGTTCTTC. It yields the protein CASSQVSGGSYNEQFF. V usage is TRBV4-3 and J usage is TRBJ2-1; TRBD2 agrees at 10 bases. The germline V gene has CDR1 LGHNA and CDR2 YSLEER. CDR3 length: 16 amino acids. V lost 1 base and J lost 1; bases outside the gene matches: 1.

The V gene is TRBV6-6, the J gene TRBJ2-3; possible D gene TRBD2, 6 bases. The germline V gene has CDR1 MNHNY and CDR2 SVGAGI (reference sequence). Trimming took 7 bases from V and 4 from J, leaving 12 bases between them. CDR3 length: 13 amino acids. CDR3 coding DNA: TGTGCCAGCATCCTTAGCGGCGCAGATACGCAGTATTTT. It codes for CASILSGADTQYF.

The chain couples TRBV7-3 to TRBJ1-1; D unresolved. V was trimmed by 1 base and J by 7 bases, leaving 10 bases between them. This CDR3 comprises 13 residues. Germline V gene sequence: CDR1 SGHTA, CDR2 FQGTGA. DNA of the CDR3: TGTGCCAGCAGCTTAAAGGTTCGGGATGAAGCTTTCTTT. As protein: CASSLKVRDEAFF.

The chain combines TRBV7-9 with TRBJ1-1; tentatively, D is TRBD1 (5 bases). Trimming took off 1 base at V and 1 base at J, with 10 bases between the two ends. The CDR3 consists of 15 residues. Germline V gene sequence: CDR1 SEHNR, CDR2 FQNEAQ (reference sequence). CDR3 region: CASSLGLRGNTEAFF. The CDR3 DNA reads as TGTGCCAGCAGCTTAGGGTTGAGGGGGAACACTGAAGCTTTCTTT.

The V and J genes are TRBV27 and TRBJ2-1; the match to TRBD1 covers 7 bases. Germline lookup yields CDR1 MNHEY and CDR2 SMNVEV (reference sequence). The J segment lost 14 bases and the V segment lost 0 bases, leaving 4 bases of the junction unmatched. The CDR3 has 12 residues. The CDR3 loop reads CASSLSGTEEFF. The CDR3, as DNA: TGTGCCAGCAGTTTATCAGGGACAGAGGAGTTCTTC.

At least ten counts were recorded for this clonotype. V usage is TRBV9 and J usage is TRBJ1-1; D not certain. Germline V gene sequence: CDR1 SGDLS, CDR2 YYNGEE. The V end lost 4 bases, the J end lost 6 bases, and 13 bases lay between the germline ends. This CDR3 spans 13 amino acids. The CDR3 loop reads CASSTSGFAEAFF. The CDR3 bases are TGTGCCAGCAGCACCAGTGGGTTCGCTGAAGCTTTCTTT.

This clonotype appeared many times. This chain links TRBV11-2 with TRBJ2-7; 11 bases are a match to TRBD2. CDR3 size: 16 residues. V was clipped by 1 base and J by 4 bases; unmatched bases: 6. CDR1 and CDR2 from the germline V gene are SGHAT and FQNNGV. The CDR3 sequence: CASSLAVGTSGYEQYF. The CDR3 bases are TGTGCCAGCAGCTTAGCGGTAGGGACTAGCGGTTACGAGCAGTACTTC.

This chain connects TRBV6-5 to TRBJ1-6; no reliable D call. This CDR3 is built from 14 residues. Germline CDR1 MNHEY, CDR2 SVGAGI. V gave up 6 bases and J gave up 10 bases, with 16 bases separating them. The CDR3 protein is CASSQGRGGSPLHF. CDR3 in DNA: TGTGCCAGCAGCCAAGGACGGGGTGGATCACCCCTCCACTTT.

The chain uses TRBV11-2 and TRBJ2-1; D ambiguous. This CDR3 spans 12 amino acids. Trimming left V 5 bases short and J 8 bases short, with 10 bases between. CDR1 SGHAT and CDR2 FQNNGV come from the germline V gene. The chain's CDR3 is CASSNPRHEQFF. The DNA for the CDR3 is TGTGCCAGCAGCAACCCTCGGCATGAGCAGTTCTTC.

In this sample, this clonotype turned up many times. The genes are TRBV3-1 and TRBJ1-6, with 9 positions matching TRBD1. V dropped 2 bases and J dropped 10; count of bases not matched to a gene: 9. Germline assignment: CDR1 LGHDT and CDR2 YNNKEL (reference sequence). The CDR3 runs to 16 residues. CDR3 DNA sequence: TGTGCCAGCAGCCAATACCTCGCGGACAGGGGATCACCCCTCCACTTT. Its translation: CASSQYLADRGSPLHF.

This clonotype was found a few times. The J gene is TRBJ2-1, the V gene TRBV27, with 8 positions matching TRBD2. The germline V gene has CDR1 MNHEY and CDR2 SMNVEV (reference sequence). Germline trimming cut 6 bases from V and 7 bases from J; bases unmatched to any gene: 11. This CDR3 has 15 amino acids. For the CDR3, the DNA is TGTGCCAGCAGCCCCCGGGGCGGGGGGACGAATGAGCAGTTCTTC. Protein sequence: CASSPRGGGTNEQFF.

This chain links TRBV12-3 or TRBV12-4 with TRBJ2-1; D gene unclear. This CDR3 has 12 residues. The ends were cut back, 3 bases at V and 11 bases at J, with 11 bases in the middle. DNA for the CDR3: TGTGCCAGCAGTTTGAGTGGGTACAAGCAGTTCTTC. Translation gives CASSLSGYKQFF.

In this sample, this clonotype turned up many times. The chain carries TRBV12-3 or TRBV12-4 and TRBJ1-1, with D maybe TRBD1 (6 bases). The CDR3 has 14 amino acids. Trimming stripped 2 bases from V and 4 bases from J, with 11 bases between. CDR3 residues: CASSLLRGATEAFF. CDR3 nucleotide sequence: TGTGCCAGCAGTTTATTGCGGGGGGCCACTGAAGCTTTCTTT.

This chain joins TRBV28 and TRBJ1-1; TRBD1 is a possible D gene (5 bases). CDR1 is MDHEN and CDR2 is SYDVKM in the germline V gene. The CDR3 spans 14 residues. Trimming took 5 bases from V and 0 from J, leaving 10 bases between them. The CDR3 loop is CASSPKTVNTEAFF. DNA for the CDR3: TGTGCCAGCAGTCCGAAGACAGTGAACACTGAAGCTTTCTTT.

This clonotype came up many times. The V and J genes are TRBV7-9 and TRBJ1-1; 7 bases fit TRBD1. With V trimmed by 2 bases and J by 8 bases, 11 bases remained unmatched. There are 15 residues in the CDR3. The germline V gene has CDR1 SEHNR and CDR2 FQNEAQ (reference sequence). CDR3 in DNA: TGTGCCAGCAGCTTACCCCAGGGGGGGCTAGCCGAAGCTTTCTTT. This encodes CASSLPQGGLAEAFF.

This clonotype occurred many times. The rearrangement uses TRBV7-6 and TRBJ2-3; D uncertain. V was clipped by 5 bases and J by 4 bases, with 7 bases between them. This CDR3 is built from 12 residues. The germline V gene encodes CDR1 SGHVS and CDR2 FNYEAQ. In DNA, the CDR3 is TGTGCCAGCAGCCCCAACGCAGATACGCAGTATTTT. As protein: CASSPNADTQYF.

This rearrangement joins TRBV20-1 to TRBJ1-1; tentative D call: TRBD1 (5 bases). With 4 bases removed from V and 4 bases from J, the gap between germline ends came to 16 bases. The CDR3 contains 14 residues. Germline V gene sequence: CDR1 DFQATT, CDR2 SNEGSKA (reference sequence). CDR3 bases: TGCAGTGCTACGCCAGGGAGGGTGGCCACTGAAGCTTTCTTT. Translated: CSATPGRVATEAFF.

A few counts support this clonotype. The chain joins TRBV5-4 to TRBJ2-3; D perhaps matches TRBD2 (6 bases). CDR1 is SGHNT and CDR2 is YYREEE in the germline V gene (reference sequence). V lost 0 bases to trimming and J lost 1 base, with 12 bases between them. CDR3 size: 16 residues. CDR3 sequence: CASSLGHERGTDTQYF. The CDR3 nucleotides are TGTGCCAGCAGCTTGGGGCACGAGCGGGGCACAGATACGCAGTATTTT.

This clonotype occurred many times. The chain is built from TRBV28 and TRBJ1-2; D is unclear. V was pared by 7 bases and J by 3 bases, with 15 bases between. The CDR3 runs 14 residues. Germline loops: CDR1 MDHEN, CDR2 SYDVKM. CDR3 region: CASNPTDDDYGYTF. The CDR3 nucleotides read TGTGCCAGCAACCCCACGGATGACGACTATGGCTACACCTTC.

As to this clonotype: A read error is possible here, since a much larger clone lies one base away. The chain links TRBV7-8 to TRBJ1-1; D is unclear. Germline V gives CDR1 SGHVS, CDR2 FQNEAQ. CDR3 length: 14 residues. The CDR3: CACSREGMNTEAFF. The CDR3 region has the DNA TGTGCCTGCAGTCGAGAGGGCATGAACACTGAAGCTTTCTTT.